Below are 17 T cell receptor beta chains sequenced from a single sample in a study of T cells after yellow fever vaccination. Each CDR3 protein is one row after TCRdb ran MiXCR on the 5' RACE reads. The table has about 260,000 distinct CDR3 sequences, approximately 3.5% seen once. The sample here was PBMCs, taken 15 days after the yellow fever booster vaccination. Every receptor here comes from a man between 18 and 35 years old who received the YFV17D yellow fever vaccine.

This clonotype was seen repeatedly, ten times or more. The chain joins TRBV9 to TRBJ2-3; a possible D gene is TRBD1 (7 bases). V lost 2 bases and J 4 bases, leaving 14 bases between the germline ends. The CDR3 totals 15 residues. Germline V gene lookup returns CDR1 SGDLS and CDR2 YYNGEE. Here the CDR3 reads CASSVSGGLADTQYF. The CDR3 bases are TGTGCCAGCAGCGTTTCAGGGGGGCTAGCAGATACGCAGTATTTT.

Points on this clonotype: A much bigger clone sits one base away, suggesting this may be a read error. The chain has TRBV5-1 and TRBJ1-1, with D perhaps matching TRBD1 (5 bases). From germline, CDR1 is SGHRS and CDR2 YFSETQ. This CDR3 comprises 15 residues. CDR3 bases: TGCGCCAGCATCTTGGATGCGGGGGGGATCACTGAAGCTTTCTTT. Its protein product is CASILDAGGITEAFF.

This clonotype was observed many times. V usage is TRBV3-1 and J usage is TRBJ2-7, with D tentatively TRBD1 (5 bases). The V and J ends lost 3 bases and 0 bases respectively, with 18 bases between them. CDR1 is LGHDT, CDR2 YNNKEL, per germline (reference sequence). CDR3 length: 17 residues. The chain's CDR3 is CASSQGPPRQFSYEQYF. CDR3 nucleotides: TGTGCCAGCAGCCAGGGGCCCCCCCGTCAATTCTCCTACGAGCAGTACTTC.

This clonotype came up many times. The chain recombines TRBV20-1 with TRBJ2-7; D may be TRBD1 or TRBD2 (5 bases each). The CDR3 runs to 14 residues. V lost 3 bases, J lost 4 bases, and 16 bases lay in between. The germline V gene encodes CDR1 DFQATT and CDR2 SNEGSKA (reference sequence). CDR3 DNA sequence: TGCAGTGCTAGCCTAACGGGACCTAGGTACGAGCAGTACTTC. Translation: CSASLTGPRYEQYF.

This clonotype was picked up a small number of times. The chain links TRBV5-1 to TRBJ1-5; D is unclear. Germline CDR1 is SGHRS and CDR2 is YFSETQ. This CDR3 region has 15 residues. V lost 0 bases and J lost 0, with 7 bases in between. Here the CDR3 DNA reads TGCGCCAGCAGCTTGGGTTCTACTAGCAATCAGCCCCAGCATTTT. The encoded protein is CASSLGSTSNQPQHF.

This chain joins TRBV23-1 and TRBJ2-7; tentative D call: TRBD2 (7 bases). TRBV23-1 is an open reading frame whose function is uncertain. The CDR3 sequence is 16 residues long. With 4 bases removed from V and 7 bases from J, the gap between germline ends came to 23 bases. The CDR3 loop reads CASSRSGTSEEREQYF. The CDR3 nucleotides are TGCGCCAGCAGTCGCAGCGGGACATCAGAGGAGCGGGAGCAGTACTTC.

At least ten counts were recorded for this clonotype. This sequence joins TRBV20-1 and TRBJ1-5; D is perhaps TRBD1 (5 bases). The CDR3 covers 14 residues. Germline CDR1 DFQATT, CDR2 SNEGSKA (reference sequence). V was clipped by 4 bases and J by 1 base, with 11 bases between them. The DNA for the CDR3 is TGCAGTGCTAAGGGGACTACCAGCAATCAGCCCCAGCATTTT. This codes for CSAKGTTSNQPQHF.

This chain links TRBV6-2 or TRBV6-3 with TRBJ2-1; D is possibly TRBD2 (6 bases). Trimming took 2 bases from V and 0 from J, leaving 11 bases between them. Germline V lookup: CDR1 MNHEY, CDR2 SVGEGT. The CDR3 contains 16 residues. As DNA, the CDR3 is TGTGCCAGCAGTTACGCGGGGCTGGGCTCCTACAATGAGCAGTTCTTC. Amino acid sequence: CASSYAGLGSYNEQFF.

This clonotype was picked up many times. The rearrangement joins TRBV5-6 to TRBJ2-1, with D hard to call. Trimming shortened V by 2 bases and J by 0 bases, and 9 bases separated the two germline ends. Germline V gene sequence: CDR1 SGHDT, CDR2 YYEEEE. The CDR3 sequence is 15 residues long. The CDR3 DNA follows: TGTGCCAGCAGCTTACGTATCCGCTCCTACAATGAGCAGTTCTTC. Protein product: CASSLRIRSYNEQFF.

This clonotype was counted at least ten times. The rearrangement uses TRBV6-5 and TRBJ1-2, with TRBD1 matching over 8 bases. CDR3 length equals 15 residues. The V gene's germline CDR1 is MNHEY and CDR2 SVGAGI. V dropped 7 bases and J dropped 4; count of bases not matched to a gene: 11. Written as DNA, the CDR3 is TGTGCCAGCACCCAGACCGGGACAGGACGCTATGGCTACACCTTC. Encoded protein: CASTQTGTGRYGYTF.

This clonotype was recorded at least ten times. The rearrangement uses TRBV4-3 and TRBJ2-2; no firm D call. There are 14 residues in the CDR3. CDR1 LGHNA and CDR2 YSLEER come from the germline V gene. Trimming shortened V by 1 base and J by 5 bases, and 8 bases separated the two germline ends. Written as DNA, the CDR3 is TGCGCCAGCAGCCAAGGACGAGAAACCGGGGAGCTGTTTTTT. Protein product: CASSQGRETGELFF.

This clonotype has a count of ten or more. The chain combines TRBV7-8 with TRBJ1-2; the D gene is possibly TRBD1 (5 bases). The V end was cut by 0 bases, the J end by 6 bases, with 8 bases between. Germline values: CDR1 SGHVS, CDR2 FQNEAQ. The CDR3 has 13 residues. The CDR3 nucleotides read TGTGCCAGCAGCTTAGCCGGGGCCCATGGCTACACCTTC. Its protein product is CASSLAGAHGYTF.

This clonotype has at least ten counts. The rearrangement joins TRBV20-1 to TRBJ2-2; 8 bases map to TRBD1. The V and J ends lost 5 bases and 4 bases, in that order; junction bases with no gene match: 6. The germline gives CDR1 DFQATT, CDR2 SNEGSKA (reference sequence). This CDR3 comprises 14 residues. As DNA, the CDR3 is TGCAGTGCTTGGACAGGGATTAGCACCGGGGAGCTGTTTTTT. Translation gives CSAWTGISTGELFF.

This clonotype was picked up many times. V gene TRBV12-3 or TRBV12-4 combines with J gene TRBJ2-5; maybe TRBD2 (7 bases). There are 15 residues in the CDR3. The V gene lost 6 bases and the J gene lost 5 bases, with 19 bases spanning the gap. The CDR3 region is CASSSPGEGGETQYF. The CDR3 DNA is TGTGCCAGCAGCTCTCCCGGGGAGGGGGGGGAGACCCAGTACTTC.

This clonotype came up many times. The chain carries TRBV20-1 and TRBJ1-1, with 9 positions matching TRBD1. The germline V gene encodes CDR1 DFQATT and CDR2 SNEGSKA (reference sequence). V shed 5 bases, J shed 4 bases, and the junction held 5 bases outside the gene matches. The CDR3 has 13 residues. In DNA, the CDR3 is TGCAGTGCTCACAGGGGGCTCCTCACTGAAGCTTTCTTT. This gives the protein CSAHRGLLTEAFF.

This clonotype was detected ten times or more. V is TRBV12-3 or TRBV12-4 and J is TRBJ2-3; 10 nucleotides align to TRBD2. Trimming cost V 7 bases and J 4 bases; bases outside gene matches: 14. The CDR3 contains 17 residues. CDR3 bases: TGTGCCAGCACCCGGAGCGGGGGGGCAGTTGAAGCAGATACGCAGTATTTT. It encodes CASTRSGGAVEADTQYF.

This clonotype was recorded at least ten times. The chain joins TRBV4-2 to TRBJ2-3; D is possibly TRBD2 (5 bases). The germline gives CDR1 LGHNA, CDR2 YNFKEQ. The germline V and J ends were trimmed by 0 bases and 3 bases, with 10 bases remaining between them. The CDR3 has 15 residues. Written as DNA, the CDR3 is TGTGCCAGCAGCCAAGAAGAACAGCGGACAGATACGCAGTATTTT. Translating it yields CASSQEEQRTDTQYF.